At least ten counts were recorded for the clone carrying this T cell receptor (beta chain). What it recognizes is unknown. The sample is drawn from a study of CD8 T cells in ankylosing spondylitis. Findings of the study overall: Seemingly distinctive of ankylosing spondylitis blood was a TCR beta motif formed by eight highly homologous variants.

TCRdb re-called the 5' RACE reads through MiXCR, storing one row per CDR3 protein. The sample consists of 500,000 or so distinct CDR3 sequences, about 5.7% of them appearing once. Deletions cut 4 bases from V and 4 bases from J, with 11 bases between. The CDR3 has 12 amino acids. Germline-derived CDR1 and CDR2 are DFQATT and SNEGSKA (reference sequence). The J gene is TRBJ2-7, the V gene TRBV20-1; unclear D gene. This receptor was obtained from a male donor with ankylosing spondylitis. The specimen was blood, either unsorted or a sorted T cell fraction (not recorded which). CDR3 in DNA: TGCAGTGCTATAACCCTAGTTTACGAGCAGTACTTC. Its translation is CSAITLVYEQYF.